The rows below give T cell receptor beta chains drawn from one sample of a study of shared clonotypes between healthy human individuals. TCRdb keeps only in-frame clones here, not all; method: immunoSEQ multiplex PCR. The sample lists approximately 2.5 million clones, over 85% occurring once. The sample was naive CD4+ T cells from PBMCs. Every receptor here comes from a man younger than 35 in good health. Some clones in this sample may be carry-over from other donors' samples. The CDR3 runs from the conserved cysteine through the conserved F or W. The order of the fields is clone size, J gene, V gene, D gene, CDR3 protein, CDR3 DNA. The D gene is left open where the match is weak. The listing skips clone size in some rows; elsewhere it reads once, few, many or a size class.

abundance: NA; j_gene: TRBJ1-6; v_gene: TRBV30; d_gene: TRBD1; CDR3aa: CAWSSTGANSPLHF; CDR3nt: TGTGCCTGGAGCTCGACAGGGGCAAATTCACCCCTCCACTTT
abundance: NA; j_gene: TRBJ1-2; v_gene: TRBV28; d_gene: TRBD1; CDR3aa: CASRGDSPNYGYTF; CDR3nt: TGTGCCAGCAGAGGGGACAGCCCTAACTATGGCTACACCTTC
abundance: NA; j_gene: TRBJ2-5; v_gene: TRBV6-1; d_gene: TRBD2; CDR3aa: CASSASLAGGGKTQYF; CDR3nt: TGTGCCAGCAGTGCCTCCCTAGCGGGAGGGGGGAAGACCCAGTACTTC
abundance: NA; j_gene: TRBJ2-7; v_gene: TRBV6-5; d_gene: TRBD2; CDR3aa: CASSYSIAGAYEQYF; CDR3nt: TGTGCCAGCAGTTACTCTATTGCGGGAGCCTACGAGCAGTACTTC
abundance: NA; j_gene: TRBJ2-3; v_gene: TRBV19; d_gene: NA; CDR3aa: CASSVRTGSKDTQYF; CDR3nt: TGTGCCAGTAGTGTTAGGACCGGGAGTAAGGATACGCAGTATTTT
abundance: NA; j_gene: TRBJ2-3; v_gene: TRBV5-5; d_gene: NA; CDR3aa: CASSLSTDTQYF; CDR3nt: TGTGCCAGCAGCTTGAGTACAGATACGCAGTATTTT
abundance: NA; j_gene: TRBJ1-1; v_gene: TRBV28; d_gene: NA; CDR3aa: CASSFWSGNTEAFF; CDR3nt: TGTGCCAGCAGTTTTTGGTCAGGGAACACTGAAGCTTTCTTT
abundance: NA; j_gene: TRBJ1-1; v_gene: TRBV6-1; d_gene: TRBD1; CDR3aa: CASRGTGLNTEAFF; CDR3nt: TGTGCCAGCAGAGGGACAGGCCTGAACACTGAAGCTTTCTTT
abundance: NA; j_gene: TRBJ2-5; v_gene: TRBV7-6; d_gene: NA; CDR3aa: CASSPQGGGTQYF; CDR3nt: TGTGCCAGCAGCCCACAGGGCGGGGGGACCCAGTACTTC
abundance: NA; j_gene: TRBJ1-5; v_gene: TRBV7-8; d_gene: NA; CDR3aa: CASSLALAAPQPQHF; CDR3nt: TGTGCCAGCAGCTTAGCGCTGGCAGCCCCACAGCCCCAGCATTTT
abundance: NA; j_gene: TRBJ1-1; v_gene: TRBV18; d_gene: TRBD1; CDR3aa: CASSPLVGQGNFRAFF; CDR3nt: TGTGCCAGCTCACCACTCGTGGGACAGGGAAATTTTCGGGCTTTCTTT
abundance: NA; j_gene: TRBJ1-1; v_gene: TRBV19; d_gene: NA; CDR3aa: CASSTLYPGRRGAFF; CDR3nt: TGTGCCAGTAGTACCCTATACCCTGGGAGACGCGGGGCTTTCTTT
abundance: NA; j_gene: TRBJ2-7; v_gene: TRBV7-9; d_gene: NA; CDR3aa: CASSLKGGTPRTYEQYF; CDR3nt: TGTGCCAGCAGCTTAAAGGGGGGGACTCCCCGGACCTACGAGCAGTACTTC
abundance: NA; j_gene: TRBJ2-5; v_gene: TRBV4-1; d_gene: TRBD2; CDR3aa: CASSQAGGVSETQYF; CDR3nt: TGCGCCAGCAGCCAAGCCGGGGGGGTGTCCGAGACCCAGTACTTC
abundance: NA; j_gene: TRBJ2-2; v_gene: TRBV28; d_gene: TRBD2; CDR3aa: CASSPGTSGRTGELFF; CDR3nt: TGTGCCAGCAGTCCCGGGACTAGCGGGAGGACCGGGGAGCTGTTTTTT
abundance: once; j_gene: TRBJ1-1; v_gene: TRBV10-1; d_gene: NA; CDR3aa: CASSDGASETGRTEAFF; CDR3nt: TGCGCCAGCAGTGACGGAGCCTCGGAGACAGGACGGACTGAAGCTTTCTTT
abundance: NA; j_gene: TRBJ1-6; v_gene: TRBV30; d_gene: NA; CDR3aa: CAWSRGFQYNSPLHF; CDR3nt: TGTGCCTGGAGCCGAGGATTCCAATATAATTCACCCCTCCACTTT
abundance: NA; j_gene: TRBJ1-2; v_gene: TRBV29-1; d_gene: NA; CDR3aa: CSVVGAGYTF; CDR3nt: TGCAGCGTTGTGGGGGCCGGCTACACCTTC
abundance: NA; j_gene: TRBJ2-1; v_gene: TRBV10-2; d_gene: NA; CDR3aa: CASSNDNEQFF; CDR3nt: TGCGCCAGCAGTAACGACAATGAGCAGTTCTTC
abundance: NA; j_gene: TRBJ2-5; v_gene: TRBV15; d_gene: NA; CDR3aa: CATSRDMVETQYF; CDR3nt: TGTGCCACCAGCAGAGATATGGTAGAGACCCAGTACTTC
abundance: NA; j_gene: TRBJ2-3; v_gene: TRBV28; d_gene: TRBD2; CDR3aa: CASSGTSGLSFTDTQYF; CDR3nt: TGTGCCAGCAGTGGGACTAGCGGGTTATCCTTCACAGATACGCAGTATTTT
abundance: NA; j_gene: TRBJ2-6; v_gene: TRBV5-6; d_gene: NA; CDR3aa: CASSRTTARANVLTF; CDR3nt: TGTGCCAGCAGCAGAACGACTGCACGGGCCAACGTCCTGACTTTC
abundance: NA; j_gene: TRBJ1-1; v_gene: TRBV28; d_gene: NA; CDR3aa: CASMWANTEAFF; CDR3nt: TGTGCCAGCATGTGGGCGAACACTGAAGCTTTCTTT
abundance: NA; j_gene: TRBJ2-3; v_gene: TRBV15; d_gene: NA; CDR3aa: CATSRGRDTDTQYF; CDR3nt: TGTGCCACCAGCAGAGGGAGGGACACAGATACGCAGTATTTT
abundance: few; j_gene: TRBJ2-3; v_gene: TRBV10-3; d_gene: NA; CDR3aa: CAISEERTDTQYF; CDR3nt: TGTGCCATCAGTGAGGAGCGTACAGATACGCAGTATTTT
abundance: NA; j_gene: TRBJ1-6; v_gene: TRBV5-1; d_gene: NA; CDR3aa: CASSLGELNSPLHF; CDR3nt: TGCGCCAGCAGCTTGGGGGAGCTTAATTCACCCCTCCACTTT
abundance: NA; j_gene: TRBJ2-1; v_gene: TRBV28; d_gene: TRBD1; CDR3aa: CASSFAQGAFEQFF; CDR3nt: TGTGCCAGCAGTTTTGCTCAGGGGGCCTTTGAGCAGTTCTTC
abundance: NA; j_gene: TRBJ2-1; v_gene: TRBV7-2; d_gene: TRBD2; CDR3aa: CASSPRILSGRVNEQFF; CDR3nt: TGTGCCAGCAGCCCGAGAATACTCAGCGGGAGAGTAAATGAGCAGTTCTTC
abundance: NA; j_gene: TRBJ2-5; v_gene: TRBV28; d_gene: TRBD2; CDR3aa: CASSLAGEGKETQYF; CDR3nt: TGTGCCAGCAGTTTAGCGGGAGAGGGGAAAGAGACCCAGTACTTC
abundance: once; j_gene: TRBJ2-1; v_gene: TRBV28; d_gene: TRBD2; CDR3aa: CASSLTSGRALNEQFF; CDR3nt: TGTGCCAGCAGTTTAACCAGCGGGAGGGCCCTTAATGAGCAGTTCTTC
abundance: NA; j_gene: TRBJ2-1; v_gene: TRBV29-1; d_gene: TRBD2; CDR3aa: CSVGTSVSSYNEQFF; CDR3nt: TGCAGCGTTGGGACTAGCGTGAGCTCCTACAATGAGCAGTTCTTC
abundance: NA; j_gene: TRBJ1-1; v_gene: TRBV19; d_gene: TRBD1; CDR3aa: CASRTMDRGFYTEAFF; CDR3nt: TGTGCCAGTAGAACGATGGACAGGGGCTTTTACACTGAAGCTTTCTTT
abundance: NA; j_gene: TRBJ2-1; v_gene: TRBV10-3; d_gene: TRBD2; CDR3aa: CAISFELTSGSSDEQFF; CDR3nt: TGTGCCATCAGTTTCGAACTGACTAGCGGGAGTTCGGATGAGCAGTTCTTC
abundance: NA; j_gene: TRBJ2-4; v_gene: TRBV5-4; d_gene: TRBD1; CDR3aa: CASSIGQGGNIQYF; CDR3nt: TGTGCCAGCAGCATCGGACAGGGTGGTAACATTCAGTACTTC
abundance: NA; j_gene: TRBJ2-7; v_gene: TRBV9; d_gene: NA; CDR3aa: CASSAGQSAKQYF; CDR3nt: TGTGCCAGCAGCGCCGGACAGAGCGCCAAGCAGTACTTC
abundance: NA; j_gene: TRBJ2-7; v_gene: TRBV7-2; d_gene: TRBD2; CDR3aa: CASSPSRAGPYEQYF; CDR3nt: TGTGCCAGCAGCCCATCTCGAGCGGGACCCTACGAGCAGTACTTC
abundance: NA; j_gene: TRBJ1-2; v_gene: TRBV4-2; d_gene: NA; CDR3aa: CASSQDRAVSNYGYTF; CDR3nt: TGTGCCAGCAGCCAAGATCGCGCAGTCAGTAACTATGGCTACACCTTC
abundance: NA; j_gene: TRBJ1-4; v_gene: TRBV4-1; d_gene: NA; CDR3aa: CASSRLGEGREKLFF; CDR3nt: TGCGCCAGCAGCCGTCTGGGGGAGGGTCGGGAAAAACTGTTTTTT
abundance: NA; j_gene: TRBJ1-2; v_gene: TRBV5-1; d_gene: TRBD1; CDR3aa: CASSHGTANDYGYTF; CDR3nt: TGCGCCAGCAGCCACGGGACAGCGAACGACTATGGCTACACCTTC
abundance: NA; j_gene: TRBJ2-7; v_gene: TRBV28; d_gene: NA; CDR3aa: CASSSPWDGPLYEQYF; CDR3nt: TGTGCCAGCAGTTCGCCGTGGGACGGTCCCCTCTACGAGCAGTACTTC
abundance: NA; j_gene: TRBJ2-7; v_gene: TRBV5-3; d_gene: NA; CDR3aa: CARSLRQPYEQYF; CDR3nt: TGTGCCAGAAGCTTGAGACAGCCCTACGAGCAGTACTTC
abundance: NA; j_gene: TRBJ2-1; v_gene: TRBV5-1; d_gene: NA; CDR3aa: CASSLAGEQFF; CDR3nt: TGCGCCAGCAGCTTGGCCGGTGAGCAGTTCTTC
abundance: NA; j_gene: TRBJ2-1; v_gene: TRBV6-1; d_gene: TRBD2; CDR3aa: CASSESGLAELRWNEQFF; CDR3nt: TGTGCCAGCAGTGAATCCGGTCTAGCGGAACTAAGGTGGAATGAGCAGTTCTTC
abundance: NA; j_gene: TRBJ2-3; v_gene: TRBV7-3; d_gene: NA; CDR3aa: CASGSGKSTDTQYF; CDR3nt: TGTGCCAGCGGTAGCGGAAAAAGCACAGATACGCAGTATTTT
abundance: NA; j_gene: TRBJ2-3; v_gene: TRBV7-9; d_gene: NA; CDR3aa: CASSSTPGLGLGSDTQYF; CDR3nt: TGTGCCAGCAGCTCGACCCCTGGGCTCGGTCTAGGGTCAGATACGCAGTATTTT
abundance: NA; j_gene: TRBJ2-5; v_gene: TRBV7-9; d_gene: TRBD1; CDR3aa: CASSRQGAETQYF; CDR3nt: TGTGCCAGCAGCCGACAGGGGGCAGAGACCCAGTACTTC
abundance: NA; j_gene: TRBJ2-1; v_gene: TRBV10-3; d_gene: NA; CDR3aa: CAISQSNEQFF; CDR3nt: TGTGCCATCAGTCAAAGCAATGAGCAGTTCTTC
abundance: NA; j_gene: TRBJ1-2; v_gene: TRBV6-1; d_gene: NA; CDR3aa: CASSEGPVGGYGYTF; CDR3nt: TGTGCCAGCAGTGAAGGGCCAGTGGGGGGCTATGGCTACACCTTC
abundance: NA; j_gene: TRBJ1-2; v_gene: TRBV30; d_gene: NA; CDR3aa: CAWSVRRSYGYTF; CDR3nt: TGTGCCTGGAGTGTACGGCGGTCCTATGGCTACACCTTC
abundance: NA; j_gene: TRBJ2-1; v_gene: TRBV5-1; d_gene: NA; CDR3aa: CASSTNEAYEQFF; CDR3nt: TGCGCCAGCAGTACAAACGAGGCATATGAGCAGTTCTTC